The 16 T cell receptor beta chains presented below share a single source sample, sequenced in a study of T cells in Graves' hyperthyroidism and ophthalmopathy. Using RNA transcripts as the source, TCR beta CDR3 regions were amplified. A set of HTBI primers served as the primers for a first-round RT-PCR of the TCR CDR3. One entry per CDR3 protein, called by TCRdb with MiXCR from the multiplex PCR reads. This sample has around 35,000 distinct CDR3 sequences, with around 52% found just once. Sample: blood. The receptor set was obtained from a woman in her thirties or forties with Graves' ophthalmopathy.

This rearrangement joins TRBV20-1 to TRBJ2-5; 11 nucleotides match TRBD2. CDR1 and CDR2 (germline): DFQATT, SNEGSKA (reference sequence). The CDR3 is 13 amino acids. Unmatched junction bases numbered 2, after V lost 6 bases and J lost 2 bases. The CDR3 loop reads CSARTSGQETQYF. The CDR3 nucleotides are TGCAGTGCAAGGACTAGCGGGCAAGAGACCCAGTACTTC.

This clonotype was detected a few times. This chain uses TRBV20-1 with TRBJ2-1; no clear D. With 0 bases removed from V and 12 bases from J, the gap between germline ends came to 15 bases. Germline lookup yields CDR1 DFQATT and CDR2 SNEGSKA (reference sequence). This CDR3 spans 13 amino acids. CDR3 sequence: CSARDHSTDTQFF. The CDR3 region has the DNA TGCAGTGCTAGAGACCACAGTACAGATACGCAGTTCTTC.

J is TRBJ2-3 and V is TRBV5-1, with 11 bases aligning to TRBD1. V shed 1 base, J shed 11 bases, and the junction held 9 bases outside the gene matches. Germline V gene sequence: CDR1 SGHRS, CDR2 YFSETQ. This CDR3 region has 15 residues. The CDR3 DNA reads TGCGCCAGCAGCTTGTCCGGGACAGGGGGTCCTGAGCAGTATTTT. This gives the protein CASSLSGTGGPEQYF.

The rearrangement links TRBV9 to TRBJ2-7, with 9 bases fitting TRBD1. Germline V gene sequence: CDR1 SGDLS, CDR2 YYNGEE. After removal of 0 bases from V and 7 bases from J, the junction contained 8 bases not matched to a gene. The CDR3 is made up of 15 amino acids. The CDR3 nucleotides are TGTGCCAGCAGCGTAGAGGACAGGGGAACGGGAGAGCAGTACTTC. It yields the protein CASSVEDRGTGEQYF.

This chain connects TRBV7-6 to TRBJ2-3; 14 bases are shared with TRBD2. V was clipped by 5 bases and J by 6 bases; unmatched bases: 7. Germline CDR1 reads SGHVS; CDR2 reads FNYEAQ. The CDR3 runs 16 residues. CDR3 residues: CASSRRTSGRRDTQYF. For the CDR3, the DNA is TGTGCCAGCAGCAGACGGACTAGCGGGAGGAGGGATACGCAGTATTTT.

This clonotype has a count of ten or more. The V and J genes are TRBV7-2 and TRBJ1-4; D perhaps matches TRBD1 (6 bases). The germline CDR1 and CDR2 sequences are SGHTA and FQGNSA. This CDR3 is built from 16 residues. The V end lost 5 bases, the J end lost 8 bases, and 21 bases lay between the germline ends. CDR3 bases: TGTGCCAGCAGCCCTGGGGGCGGGCGTAAGGGAGAAAAACTGTTTTTT. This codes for CASSPGGGRKGEKLFF.

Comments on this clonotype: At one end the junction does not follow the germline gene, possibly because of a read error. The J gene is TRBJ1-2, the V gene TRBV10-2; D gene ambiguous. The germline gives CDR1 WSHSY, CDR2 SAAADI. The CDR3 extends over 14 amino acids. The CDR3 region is CASSDVLENWGYTF. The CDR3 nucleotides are TGCGCTAGCAGTGATGTGCTCGAGAACTGGGGCTACACCTTC.

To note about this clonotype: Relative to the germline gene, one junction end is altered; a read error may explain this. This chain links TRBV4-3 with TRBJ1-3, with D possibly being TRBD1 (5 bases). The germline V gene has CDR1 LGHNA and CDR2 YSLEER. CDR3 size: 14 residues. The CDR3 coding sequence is TGCGCCAGCAGCTTTGGGGCATATGGAAGCACCATATATTTT. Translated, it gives CASSFGAYGSTIYF.

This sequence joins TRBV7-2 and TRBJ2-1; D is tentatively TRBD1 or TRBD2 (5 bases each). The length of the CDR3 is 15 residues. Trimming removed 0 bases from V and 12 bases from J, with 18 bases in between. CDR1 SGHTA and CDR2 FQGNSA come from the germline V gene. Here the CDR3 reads CASSLAGTPGNTQFF. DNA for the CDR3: TGTGCCAGCAGCTTAGCGGGGACGCCCGGGAATACGCAGTTCTTC.

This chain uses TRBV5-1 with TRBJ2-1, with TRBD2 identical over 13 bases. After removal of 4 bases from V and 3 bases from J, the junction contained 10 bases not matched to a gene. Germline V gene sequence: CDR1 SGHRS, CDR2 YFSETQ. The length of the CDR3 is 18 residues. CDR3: CASSPRLAGGSGYNEQFF. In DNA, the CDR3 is TGCGCCAGCAGCCCCAGACTAGCGGGAGGAAGTGGCTACAATGAGCAGTTCTTC.

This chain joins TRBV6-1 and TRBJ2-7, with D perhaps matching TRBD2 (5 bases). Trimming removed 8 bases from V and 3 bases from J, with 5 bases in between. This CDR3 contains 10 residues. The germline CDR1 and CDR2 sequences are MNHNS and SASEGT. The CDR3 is CASRDYEQYF. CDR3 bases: TGTGCCAGCCGGGACTACGAGCAGTACTTC.

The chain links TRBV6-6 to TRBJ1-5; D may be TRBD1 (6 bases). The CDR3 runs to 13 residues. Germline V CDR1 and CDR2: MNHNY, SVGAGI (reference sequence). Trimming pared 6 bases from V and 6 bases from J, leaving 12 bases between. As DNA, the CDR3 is TGTGCCAGCAGCCTACAGGGAAGTCAGCCCCAGCATTTT. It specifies CASSLQGSQPQHF.

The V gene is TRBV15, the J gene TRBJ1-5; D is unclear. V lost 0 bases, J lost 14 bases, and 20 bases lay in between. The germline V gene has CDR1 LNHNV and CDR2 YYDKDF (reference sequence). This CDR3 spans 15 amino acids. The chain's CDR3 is CATSRDPRGFRHEHF. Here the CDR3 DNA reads TGTGCCACCAGCAGAGATCCCCGGGGTTTTAGACACGAGCATTTT.

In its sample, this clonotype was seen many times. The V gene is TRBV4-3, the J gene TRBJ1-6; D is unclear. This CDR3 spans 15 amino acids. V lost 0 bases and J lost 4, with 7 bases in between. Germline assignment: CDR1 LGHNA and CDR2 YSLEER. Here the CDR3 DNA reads TGCGCCAGCAGCCAAGATCACCTTTATAATTCACCCCTCCACTTT. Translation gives CASSQDHLYNSPLHF.

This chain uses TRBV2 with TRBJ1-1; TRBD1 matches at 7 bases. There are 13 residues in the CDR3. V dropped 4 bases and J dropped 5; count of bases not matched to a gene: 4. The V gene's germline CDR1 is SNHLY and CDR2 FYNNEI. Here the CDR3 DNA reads TGTGCCAGCAGTGGACAGGGAGTGACTGAAGCTTTCTTT. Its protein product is CASSGQGVTEAFF.

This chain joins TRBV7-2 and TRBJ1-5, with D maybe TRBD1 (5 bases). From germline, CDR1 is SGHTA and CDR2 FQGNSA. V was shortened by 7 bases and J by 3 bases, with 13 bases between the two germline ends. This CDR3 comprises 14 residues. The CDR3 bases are TGTGCCAGCACCGTAACAGGATACAATCAGCCCCAGCATTTT. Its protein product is CASTVTGYNQPQHF.